The following is a TCR beta chain sequence with its context. These data originate in a study of control samples from healthy donors and cancer patients. The CDR3 has 15 residues. Germline CDR1 and CDR2: KGHSH and LQKENI. The V gene lost 2 bases and the J gene lost 5 bases, with 10 bases spanning the gap. Assay used: immunoSEQ multiplex PCR; TCRdb lists only in-frame clones, some missing. This table holds around 140,000 clones, 75% to 95% found once. The gene calls are TRBV18 and TRBJ1-6; no clear D gene. The sequenced sample was blood. This receptor was taken from a young man in good health. In nucleotides, the CDR3 is TGTGCCAGCTCACCAACACAGCTAAATAATTCACCCCTCCACTTT. Amino acids: CASSPTQLNNSPLHF.